This T cell receptor beta chain appears in the sequencing data of a study of CD4+ T cells in melanoma. TCRdb's copy holds only in-frame clones and misses some; the assay was immunoSEQ multiplex PCR. The sample has 13,000 or so clones, around 80% seen once; the top ten hold around 17%. CDR3 length: 16 residues. The TCR was taken from a human donor with melanoma. V gene TRBV21-1 combines with J gene TRBJ1-1; the table names TRBD1, a call not compared with the DNA. TRBV21-1 is reported as a pseudogene. The source material was cells from a culture (not recorded whether cultured in vitro). Here the CDR3 DNA reads TGTGCCAGCAGCTCCCAAAGGCAGGGGAAATTCGCTGAAGCTTTCTTT. Translating gives CASSSQRQGKFAEAFF.